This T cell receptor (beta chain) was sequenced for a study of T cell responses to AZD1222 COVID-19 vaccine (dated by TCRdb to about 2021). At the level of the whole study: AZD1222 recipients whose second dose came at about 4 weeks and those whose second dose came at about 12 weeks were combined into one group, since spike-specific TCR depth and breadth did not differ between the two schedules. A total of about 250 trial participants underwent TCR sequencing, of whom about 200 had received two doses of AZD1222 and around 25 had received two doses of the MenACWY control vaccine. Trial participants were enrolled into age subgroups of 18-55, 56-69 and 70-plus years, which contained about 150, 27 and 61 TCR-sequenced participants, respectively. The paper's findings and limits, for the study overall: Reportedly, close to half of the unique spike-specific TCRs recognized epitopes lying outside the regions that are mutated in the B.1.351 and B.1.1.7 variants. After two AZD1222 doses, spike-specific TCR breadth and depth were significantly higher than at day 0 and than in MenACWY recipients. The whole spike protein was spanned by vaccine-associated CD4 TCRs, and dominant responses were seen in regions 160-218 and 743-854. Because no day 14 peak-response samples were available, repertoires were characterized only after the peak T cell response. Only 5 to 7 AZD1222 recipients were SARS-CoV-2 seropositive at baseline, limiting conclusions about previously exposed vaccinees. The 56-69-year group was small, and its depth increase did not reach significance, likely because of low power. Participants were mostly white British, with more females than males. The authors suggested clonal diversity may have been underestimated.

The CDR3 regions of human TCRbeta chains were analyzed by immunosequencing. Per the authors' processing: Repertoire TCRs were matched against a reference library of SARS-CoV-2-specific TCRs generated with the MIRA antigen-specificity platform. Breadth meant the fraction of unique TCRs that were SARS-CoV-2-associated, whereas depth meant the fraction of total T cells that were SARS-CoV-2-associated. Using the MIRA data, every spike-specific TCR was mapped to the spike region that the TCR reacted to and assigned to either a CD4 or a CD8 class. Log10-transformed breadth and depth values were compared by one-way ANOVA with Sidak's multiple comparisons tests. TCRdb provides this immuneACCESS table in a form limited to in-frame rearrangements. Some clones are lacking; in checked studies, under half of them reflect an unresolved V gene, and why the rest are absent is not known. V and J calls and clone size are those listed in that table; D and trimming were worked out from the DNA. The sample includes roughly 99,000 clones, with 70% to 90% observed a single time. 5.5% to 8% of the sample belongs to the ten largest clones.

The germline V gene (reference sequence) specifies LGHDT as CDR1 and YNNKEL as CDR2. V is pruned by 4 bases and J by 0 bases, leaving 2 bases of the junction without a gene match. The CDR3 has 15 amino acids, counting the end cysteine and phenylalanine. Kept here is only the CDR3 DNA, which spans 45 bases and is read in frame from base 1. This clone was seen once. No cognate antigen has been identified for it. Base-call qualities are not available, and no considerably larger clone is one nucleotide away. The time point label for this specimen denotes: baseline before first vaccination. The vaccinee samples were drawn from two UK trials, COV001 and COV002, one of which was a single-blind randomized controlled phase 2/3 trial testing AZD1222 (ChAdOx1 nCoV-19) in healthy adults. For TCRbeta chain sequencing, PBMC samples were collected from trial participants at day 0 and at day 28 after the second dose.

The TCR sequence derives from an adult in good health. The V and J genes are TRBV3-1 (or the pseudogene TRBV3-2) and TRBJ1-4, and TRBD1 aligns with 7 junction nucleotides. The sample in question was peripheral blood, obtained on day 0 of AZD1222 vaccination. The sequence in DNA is TGTGCCAGCAGCCTGAGGGGGCCAACTAATGAAAAACTGTTTTTT. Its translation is CASSLRGPTNEKLFF.